This T cell receptor (beta chain) was recorded in a study of blood T cell repertoires in COVID-19. Whole-study context: Researchers got acute and convalescent COVID-19 samples from the United States, Italy and Spain.

Germline CDR1 and CDR2: MNHEY and SVGAGI. V dropped 0 bases and J dropped 2 bases, with 11 bases sitting between them. The CDR3 loop spans 15 amino acids. The cohort comprised adults aged about 18 to 100 years residing in about 25 US areas. Participant-reported clinical history was the basis for cohort assignment. As handled by the study authors: Amplified reference gene primers provided the basis for estimating nucleated cell counts. Produced via immunoSEQ multiplex PCR; TCRdb's table is partial and in-frame only. V and J calls and clone size are those listed in that table; D and trimming were worked out from the DNA. The sample has 150,000 or so clones, roughly 90% seen once; the top ten hold 1.2%.

The TCR originated in a woman in her 30s with acute COVID-19. The V and J genes are TRBV6-5 and TRBJ2-7; a possible D gene is TRBD2 (6 bases). Sequenced input: PBMCs or T cells enriched from blood (not recorded which). The DNA for the CDR3 is TGTGCCAGCAGTTACTCGGGGACTTCGACCTACGAGCAGTACTTC. This sequence encodes CASSYSGTSTYEQYF.